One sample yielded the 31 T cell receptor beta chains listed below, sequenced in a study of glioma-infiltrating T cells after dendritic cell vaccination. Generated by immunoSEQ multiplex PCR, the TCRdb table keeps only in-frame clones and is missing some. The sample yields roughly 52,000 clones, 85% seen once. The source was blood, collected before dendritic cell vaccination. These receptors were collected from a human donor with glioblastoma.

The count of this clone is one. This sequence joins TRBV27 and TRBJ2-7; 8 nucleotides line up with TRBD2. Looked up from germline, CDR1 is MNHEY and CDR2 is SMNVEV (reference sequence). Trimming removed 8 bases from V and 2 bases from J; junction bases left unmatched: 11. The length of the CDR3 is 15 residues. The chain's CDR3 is CASGIRAGAAYEQYF. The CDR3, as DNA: TGTGCCAGCGGAATAAGAGCGGGAGCCGCCTACGAGCAGTACTTC.

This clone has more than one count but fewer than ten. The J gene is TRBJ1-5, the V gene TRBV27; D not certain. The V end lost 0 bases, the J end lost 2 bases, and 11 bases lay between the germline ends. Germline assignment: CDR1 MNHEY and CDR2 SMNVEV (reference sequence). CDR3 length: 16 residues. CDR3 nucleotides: TGTGCCAGCAGTTTATCGGGCCCTAAGGGCAATCAGCCCCAGCATTTT. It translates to CASSLSGPKGNQPQHF.

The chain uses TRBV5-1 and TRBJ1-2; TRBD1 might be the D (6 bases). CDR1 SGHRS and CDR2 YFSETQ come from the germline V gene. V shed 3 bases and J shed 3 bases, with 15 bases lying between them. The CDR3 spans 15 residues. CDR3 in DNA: TGCGCCAGCAGCTCTGATGCAGGGGTCGACTATGGCTACACCTTC. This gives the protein CASSSDAGVDYGYTF.

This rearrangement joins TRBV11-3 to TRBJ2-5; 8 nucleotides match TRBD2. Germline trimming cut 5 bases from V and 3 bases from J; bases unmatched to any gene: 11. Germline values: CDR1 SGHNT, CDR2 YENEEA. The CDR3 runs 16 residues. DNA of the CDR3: TGTGCCAGCAGCCCCGACGGGGGGGCCCCGGAAGAGACCCAGTACTTC. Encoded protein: CASSPDGGAPEETQYF.

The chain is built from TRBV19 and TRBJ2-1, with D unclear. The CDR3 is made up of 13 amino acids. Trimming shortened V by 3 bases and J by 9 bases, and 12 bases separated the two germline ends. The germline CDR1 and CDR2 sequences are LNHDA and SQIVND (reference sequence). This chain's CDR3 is CASSISSRVEQFF. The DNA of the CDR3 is TGTGCCAGTAGTATCTCTTCCCGTGTTGAGCAGTTCTTC.

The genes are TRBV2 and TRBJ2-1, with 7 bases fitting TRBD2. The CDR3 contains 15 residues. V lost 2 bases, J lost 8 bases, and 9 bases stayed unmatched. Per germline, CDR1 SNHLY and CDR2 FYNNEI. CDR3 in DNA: TGTGCCAGCAGTGAAAGGGCGGGGGTTCTAGATGAGCAGTTCTTC. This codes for CASSERAGVLDEQFF.

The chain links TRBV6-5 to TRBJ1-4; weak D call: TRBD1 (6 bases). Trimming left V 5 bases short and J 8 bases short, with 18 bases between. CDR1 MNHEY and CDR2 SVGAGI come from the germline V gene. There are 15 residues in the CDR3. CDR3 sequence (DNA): TGTGCCAGCAGTCCCACCAGGGTTACAGGGGAAAAACTGTTTTTT. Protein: CASSPTRVTGEKLFF.

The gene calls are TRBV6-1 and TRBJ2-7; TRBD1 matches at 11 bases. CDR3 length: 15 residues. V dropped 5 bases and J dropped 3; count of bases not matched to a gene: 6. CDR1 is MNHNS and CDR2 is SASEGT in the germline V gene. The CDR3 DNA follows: TGTGCCAGCAGTTTGGGACAGGGGGTTCACTACGAGCAGTACTTC. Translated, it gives CASSLGQGVHYEQYF.

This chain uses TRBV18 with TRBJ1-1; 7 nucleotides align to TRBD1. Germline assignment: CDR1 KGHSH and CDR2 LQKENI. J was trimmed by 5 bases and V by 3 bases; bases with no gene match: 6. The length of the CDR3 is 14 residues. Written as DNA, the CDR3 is TGTGCCAGCTCACCCAACAGGGGATGGACTGAAGCTTTCTTT. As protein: CASSPNRGWTEAFF.

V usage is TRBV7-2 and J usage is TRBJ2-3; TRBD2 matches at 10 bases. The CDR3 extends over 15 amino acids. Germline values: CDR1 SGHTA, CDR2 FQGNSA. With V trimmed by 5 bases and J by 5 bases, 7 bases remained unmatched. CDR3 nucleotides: TGTGCCAGCAGCGTATCTAGCGGGGGAAAAGATACGCAGTATTTT. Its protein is CASSVSSGGKDTQYF. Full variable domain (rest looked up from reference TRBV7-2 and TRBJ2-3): GAGVSQSPSNKVTEKGKDVELRCDPISGHTALYWYRQSLGQGLEFLIYFQGNSAPDKSGLPSDRFSAERTGGSVSTLTIQRTQQEDSAVYLCASSVSSGGKDTQYFGPGTRLTVL.

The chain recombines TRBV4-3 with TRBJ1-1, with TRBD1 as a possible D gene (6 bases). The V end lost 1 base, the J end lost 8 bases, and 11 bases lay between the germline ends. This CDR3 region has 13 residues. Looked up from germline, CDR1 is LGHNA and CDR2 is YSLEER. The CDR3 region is CASSQGYRVEAFF. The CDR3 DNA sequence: TGCGCCAGCAGCCAAGGGTACAGGGTCGAAGCTTTCTTT.

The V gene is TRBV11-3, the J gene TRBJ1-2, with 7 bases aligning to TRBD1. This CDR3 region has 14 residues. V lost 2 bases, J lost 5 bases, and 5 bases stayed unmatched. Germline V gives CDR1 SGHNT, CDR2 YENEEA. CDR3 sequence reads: CASSLLGQPYGYTF. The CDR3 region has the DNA TGTGCCAGCAGCTTACTGGGACAGCCTTATGGCTACACCTTC.

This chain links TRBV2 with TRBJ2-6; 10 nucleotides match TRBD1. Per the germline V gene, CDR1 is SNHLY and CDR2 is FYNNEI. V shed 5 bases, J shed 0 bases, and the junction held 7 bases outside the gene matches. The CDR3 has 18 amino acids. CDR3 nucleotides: TGTGCCAGCAGTCCATCGGGGGACAGGGGCTCTGGGGCCAACGTCCTGACTTTC. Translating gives CASSPSGDRGSGANVLTF.

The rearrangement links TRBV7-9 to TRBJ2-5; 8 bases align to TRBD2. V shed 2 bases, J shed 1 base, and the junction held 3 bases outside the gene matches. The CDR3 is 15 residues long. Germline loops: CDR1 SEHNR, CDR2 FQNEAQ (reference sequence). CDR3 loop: CASSLPAGVQETQYF. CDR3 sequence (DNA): TGTGCCAGCAGCTTACCAGCGGGGGTCCAAGAGACCCAGTACTTC.

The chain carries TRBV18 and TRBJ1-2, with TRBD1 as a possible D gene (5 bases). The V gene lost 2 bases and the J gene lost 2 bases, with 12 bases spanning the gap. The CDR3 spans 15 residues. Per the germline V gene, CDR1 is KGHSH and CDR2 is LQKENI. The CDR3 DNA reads TGTGCCAGCTCACCAAATGTAGGGGCGAACTATGGCTACACCTTC. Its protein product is CASSPNVGANYGYTF.

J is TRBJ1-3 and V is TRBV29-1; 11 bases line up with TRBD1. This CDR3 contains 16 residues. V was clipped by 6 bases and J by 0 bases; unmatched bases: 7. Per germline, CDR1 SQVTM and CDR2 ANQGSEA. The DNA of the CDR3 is TGCAGCGTCGAGACGGACAGGGGGCCCTCTGGAAACACCATATATTTT. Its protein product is CSVETDRGPSGNTIYF.

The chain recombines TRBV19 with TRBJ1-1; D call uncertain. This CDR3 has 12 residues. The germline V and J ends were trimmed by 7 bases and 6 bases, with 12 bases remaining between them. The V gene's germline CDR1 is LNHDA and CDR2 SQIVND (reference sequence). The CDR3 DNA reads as TGTGCCAGTACCATGGGAGGCTCTGAAGCTTTCTTT. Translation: CASTMGGSEAFF.

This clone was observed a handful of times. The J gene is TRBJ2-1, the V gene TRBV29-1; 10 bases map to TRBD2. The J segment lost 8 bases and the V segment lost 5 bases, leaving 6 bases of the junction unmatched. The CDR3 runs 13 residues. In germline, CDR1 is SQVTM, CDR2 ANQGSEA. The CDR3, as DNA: TGCAGCGTTCGACCTAGCGGGAGTGATGAGCAGTTCTTC. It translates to CSVRPSGSDEQFF.

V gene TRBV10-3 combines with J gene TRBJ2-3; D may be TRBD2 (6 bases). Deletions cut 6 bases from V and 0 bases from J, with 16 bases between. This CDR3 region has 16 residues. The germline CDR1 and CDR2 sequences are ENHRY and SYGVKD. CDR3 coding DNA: TGTGCCATCAGGGAGGGTGCCAGGCCAAGCACAGATACGCAGTATTTT. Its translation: CAIREGARPSTDTQYF.

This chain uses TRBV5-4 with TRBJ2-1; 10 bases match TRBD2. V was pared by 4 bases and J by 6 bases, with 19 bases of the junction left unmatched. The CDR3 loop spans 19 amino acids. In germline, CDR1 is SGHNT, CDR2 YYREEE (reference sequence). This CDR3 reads CASSPAIIGASGSFNEQFF. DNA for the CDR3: TGTGCCAGCAGCCCGGCAATCATAGGGGCTAGCGGGAGTTTCAATGAGCAGTTCTTC.

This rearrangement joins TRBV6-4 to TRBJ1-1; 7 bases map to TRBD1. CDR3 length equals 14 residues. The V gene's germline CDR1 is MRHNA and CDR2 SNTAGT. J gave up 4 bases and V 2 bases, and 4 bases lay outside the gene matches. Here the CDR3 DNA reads TGTGCCAGCAGTGACACAGACAGGGCCACTGAAGCTTTCTTT. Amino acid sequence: CASSDTDRATEAFF.

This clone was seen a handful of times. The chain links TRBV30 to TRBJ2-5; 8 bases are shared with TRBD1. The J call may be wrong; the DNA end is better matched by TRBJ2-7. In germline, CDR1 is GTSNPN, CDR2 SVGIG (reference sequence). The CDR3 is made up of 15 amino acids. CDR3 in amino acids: CAWSLGQGGSYEQYF. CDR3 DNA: TGTGCCTGGAGTCTAGGACAGGGCGGCTCCTACGAGCAGTACTTC.

The CDR3 loop reads CASSLQGVNTEAFF. DNA for the CDR3: TGTGCCAGCAGCTTACAGGGGGTGAACACTGAAGCTTTCTTT. V is TRBV7-2 and J is TRBJ1-1; 7 positions agree with TRBD1. The CDR3 loop spans 14 amino acids. V shed 2 bases, J shed 0 bases, and the junction held 0 bases outside the gene matches. Germline V CDR1 and CDR2: SGHTA, FQGNSA.

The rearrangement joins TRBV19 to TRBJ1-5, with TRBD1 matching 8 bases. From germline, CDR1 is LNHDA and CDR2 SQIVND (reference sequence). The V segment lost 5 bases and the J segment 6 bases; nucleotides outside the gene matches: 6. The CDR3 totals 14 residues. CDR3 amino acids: CASSPTGVTQPQHF. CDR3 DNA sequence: TGTGCCAGTAGTCCGACAGGGGTCACTCAGCCCCAGCATTTT.

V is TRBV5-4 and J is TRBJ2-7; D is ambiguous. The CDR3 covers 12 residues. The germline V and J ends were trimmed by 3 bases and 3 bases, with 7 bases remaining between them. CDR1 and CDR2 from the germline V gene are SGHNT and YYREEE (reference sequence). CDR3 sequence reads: CASSSGDYEQYF. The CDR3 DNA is TGTGCCAGCAGCTCCGGAGACTACGAGCAGTACTTC.

The CDR3 bases are TGTGCCAGCAGCTTATCGGCGGGAGGAACCGGGGAGCTGTTTTTT. This translates into CASSLSAGGTGELFF. The V call is TRBV7-3, the J call TRBJ2-2; 8 positions match TRBD2. Germline trimming cut 2 bases from V and 5 bases from J; bases unmatched to any gene: 4. The CDR3 spans 15 residues. Looked up from germline, CDR1 is SGHTA and CDR2 is FQGTGA. The whole variable domain, remainder taken from reference TRBV7-3 and TRBJ2-2, is GAGVSQTPSNKVTEKGKYVELRCDPISGHTALYWYRQSLGQGPEFLIYFQGTGAADDSGLPNDRFFAVRPEGSVSTLKIQRTERGDSAVYLCASSLSAGGTGELFFGEGSRLTVL.

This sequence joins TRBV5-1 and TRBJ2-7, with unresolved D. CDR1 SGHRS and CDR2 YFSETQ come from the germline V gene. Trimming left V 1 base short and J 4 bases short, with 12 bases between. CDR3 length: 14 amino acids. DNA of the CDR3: TGCGCCAGCAGCTTGAGTCCGCCAGTATACGAGCAGTACTTC. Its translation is CASSLSPPVYEQYF.

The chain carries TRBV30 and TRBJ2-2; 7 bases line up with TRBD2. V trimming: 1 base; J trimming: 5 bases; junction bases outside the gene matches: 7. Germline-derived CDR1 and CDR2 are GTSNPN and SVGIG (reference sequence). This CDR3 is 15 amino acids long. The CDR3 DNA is TGTGCCTGGAGTGCCGGACTAGTGTGGACCGGGGAGCTGTTTTTT. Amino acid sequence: CAWSAGLVWTGELFF.

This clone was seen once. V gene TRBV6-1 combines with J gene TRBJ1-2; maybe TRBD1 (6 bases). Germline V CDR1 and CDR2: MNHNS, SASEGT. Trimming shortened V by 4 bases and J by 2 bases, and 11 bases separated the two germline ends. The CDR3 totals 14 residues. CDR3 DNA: TGTGCCAGCAGTGCTGATCAGGGGAACTATGGCTACACCTTC. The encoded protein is CASSADQGNYGYTF.

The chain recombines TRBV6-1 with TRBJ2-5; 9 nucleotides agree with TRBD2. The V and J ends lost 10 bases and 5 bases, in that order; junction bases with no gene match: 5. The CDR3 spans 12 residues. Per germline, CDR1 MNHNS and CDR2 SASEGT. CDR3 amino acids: CAIGTSLETQYF. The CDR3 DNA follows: TGTGCCATCGGGACTAGCTTGGAGACCCAGTACTTC.

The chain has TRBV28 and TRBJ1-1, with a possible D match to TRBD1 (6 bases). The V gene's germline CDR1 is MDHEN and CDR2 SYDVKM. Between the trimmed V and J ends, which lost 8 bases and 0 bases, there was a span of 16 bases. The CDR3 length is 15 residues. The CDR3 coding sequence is TGTGCCAGCCCTACCTCAGGGGCTTTGAACACTGAAGCTTTCTTT. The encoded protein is CASPTSGALNTEAFF.